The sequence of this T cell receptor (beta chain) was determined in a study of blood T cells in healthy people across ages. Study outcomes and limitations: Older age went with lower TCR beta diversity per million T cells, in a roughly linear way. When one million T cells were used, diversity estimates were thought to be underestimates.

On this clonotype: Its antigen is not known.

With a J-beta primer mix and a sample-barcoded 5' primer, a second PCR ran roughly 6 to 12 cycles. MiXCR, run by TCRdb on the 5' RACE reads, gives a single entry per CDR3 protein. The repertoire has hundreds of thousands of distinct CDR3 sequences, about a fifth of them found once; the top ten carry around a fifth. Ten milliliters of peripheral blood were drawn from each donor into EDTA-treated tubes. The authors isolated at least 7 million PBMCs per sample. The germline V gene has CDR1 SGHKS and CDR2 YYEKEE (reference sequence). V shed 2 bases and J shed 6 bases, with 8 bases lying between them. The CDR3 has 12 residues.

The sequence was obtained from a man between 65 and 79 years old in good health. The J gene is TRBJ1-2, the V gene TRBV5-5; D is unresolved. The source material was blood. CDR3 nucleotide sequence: TGTGCCAGCAGCTTAGGGCAGAATGGCTACACCTTC. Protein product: CASSLGQNGYTF.